Included here is one T cell receptor (beta chain) sequence, with context. Its antigen is not identified. Germline lookup yields CDR1 KGHDR and CDR2 SFDVKD. This CDR3 contains 16 residues. The V and J ends lost 1 base and 5 bases, in that order; junction bases with no gene match: 6. This specimen comes from a study of T cell responses to AZD1222 COVID-19 vaccine. General study points: After the peak T cell response, and only then, were repertoires sampled.

Libraries were prepared by immunoSEQ multiplex PCR; TCRdb keeps only in-frame clonotypes and omits some of them. Of around 99,000 clones listed, approximately 92% were seen once; the top ten hold about 12%. The receptor was derived from an adult in good health. The sample consisted of peripheral blood, taken on day 0 of AZD1222 vaccination. The chain carries TRBV24-1 and TRBJ2-1, with 8 positions matching TRBD1. The CDR3 coding sequence is TGTGCCACCAGTGATTTTGGACAGGGCGAGAACAATGAGCAGTTCTTC. As protein: CATSDFGQGENNEQFF.